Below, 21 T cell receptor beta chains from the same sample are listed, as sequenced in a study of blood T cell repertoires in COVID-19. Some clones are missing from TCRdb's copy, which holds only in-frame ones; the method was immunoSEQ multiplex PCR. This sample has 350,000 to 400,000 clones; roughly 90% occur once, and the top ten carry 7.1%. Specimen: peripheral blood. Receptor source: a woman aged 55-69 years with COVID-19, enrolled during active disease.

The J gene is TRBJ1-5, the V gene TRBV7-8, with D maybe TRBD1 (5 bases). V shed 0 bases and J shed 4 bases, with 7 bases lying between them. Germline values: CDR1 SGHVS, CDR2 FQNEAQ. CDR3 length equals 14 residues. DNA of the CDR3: TGTGCCAGCAGCTTAGCAGGGGATAATCAGCCCCAGCATTTT. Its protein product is CASSLAGDNQPQHF. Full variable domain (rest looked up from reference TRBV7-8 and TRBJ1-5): GAGVSQSPRYKVAKRGQDVALRCDPISGHVSLFWYQQALGQGPEFLTYFQNEAQLDKSGLPSDRFFAERPEGSVSTLKIQRTQQEDSAVYLCASSLAGDNQPQHFGDGTRLSIL.

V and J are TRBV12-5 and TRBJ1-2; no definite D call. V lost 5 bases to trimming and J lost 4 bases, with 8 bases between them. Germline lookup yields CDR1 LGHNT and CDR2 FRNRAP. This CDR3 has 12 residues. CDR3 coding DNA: TGTGCTAGTGGTGTAAATATCTATGGCTACACCTTC. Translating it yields CASGVNIYGYTF. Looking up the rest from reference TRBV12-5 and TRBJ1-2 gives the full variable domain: DARVTQTPRHKVTEMGQEVTMRCQPILGHNTVFWYRQTMMQGLELLAYFRNRAPLDDSGMPKDRFSAEMPDATLATLKIQPSEPRDSAVYFCASGVNIYGYTFGSGTRLTVV.

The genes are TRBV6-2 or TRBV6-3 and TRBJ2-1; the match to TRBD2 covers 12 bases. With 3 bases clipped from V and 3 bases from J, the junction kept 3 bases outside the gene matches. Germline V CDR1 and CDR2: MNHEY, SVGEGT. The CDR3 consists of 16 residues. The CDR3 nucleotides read TGTGCCAGCAGTTATGAACTAGCGGGGGGCTACAATGAGCAGTTCTTC. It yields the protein CASSYELAGGYNEQFF.

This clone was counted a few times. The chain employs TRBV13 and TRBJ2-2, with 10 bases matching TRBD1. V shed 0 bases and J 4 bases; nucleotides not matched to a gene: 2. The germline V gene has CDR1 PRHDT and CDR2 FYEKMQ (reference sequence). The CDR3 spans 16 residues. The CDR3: CASSLGGQGGTGELFF. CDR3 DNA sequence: TGTGCCAGCAGCTTAGGTGGACAGGGGGGCACCGGGGAGCTGTTTTTT.

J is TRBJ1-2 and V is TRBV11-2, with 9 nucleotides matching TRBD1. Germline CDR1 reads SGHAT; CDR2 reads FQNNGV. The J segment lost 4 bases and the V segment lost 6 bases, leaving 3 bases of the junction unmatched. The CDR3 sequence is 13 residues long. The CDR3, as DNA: TGTGCCAGCAGGCGACAGGGGGGCTATGGCTACACCTTC. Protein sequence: CASRRQGGYGYTF.

CDR3 sequence reads: CASSPRLVSGVTGELFF. CDR3 DNA sequence: TGTGCCAGCAGCCCGAGACTAGTTAGCGGGGTCACCGGGGAGCTGTTTTTT. V usage is TRBV5-4 and J usage is TRBJ2-2; 8 bases fit TRBD2. V shed 4 bases, J shed 4 bases, and the junction held 12 bases outside the gene matches. CDR1 is SGHNT and CDR2 is YYREEE in the germline V gene (reference sequence). CDR3 length: 17 amino acids.

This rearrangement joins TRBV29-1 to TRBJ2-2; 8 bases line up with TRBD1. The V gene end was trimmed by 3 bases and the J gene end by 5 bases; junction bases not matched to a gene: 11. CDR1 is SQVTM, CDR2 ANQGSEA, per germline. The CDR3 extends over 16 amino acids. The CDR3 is CSVDSMDRERTGELFF. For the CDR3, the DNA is TGCAGCGTTGACTCAATGGACAGGGAGCGGACCGGGGAGCTGTTTTTT.

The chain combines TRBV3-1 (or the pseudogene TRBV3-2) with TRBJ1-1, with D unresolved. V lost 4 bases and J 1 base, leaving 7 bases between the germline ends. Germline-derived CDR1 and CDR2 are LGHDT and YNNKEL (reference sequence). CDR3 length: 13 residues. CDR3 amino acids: CASSRPGNTEAFF. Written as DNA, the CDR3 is TGTGCCAGCAGCCGGCCAGGGAACACTGAAGCTTTCTTT.

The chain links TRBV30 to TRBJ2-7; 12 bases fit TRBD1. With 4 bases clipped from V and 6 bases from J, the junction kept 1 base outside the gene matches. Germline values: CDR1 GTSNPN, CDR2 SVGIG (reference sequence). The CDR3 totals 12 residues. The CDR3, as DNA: TGTGCCTGGAAGGGACAGGGGGCCGAGCAGTACTTC. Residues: CAWKGQGAEQYF.

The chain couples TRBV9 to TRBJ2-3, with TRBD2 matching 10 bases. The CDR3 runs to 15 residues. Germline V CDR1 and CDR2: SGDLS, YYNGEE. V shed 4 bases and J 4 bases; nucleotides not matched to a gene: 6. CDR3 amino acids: CASSPVTSGADTQYF. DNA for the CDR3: TGTGCCAGCAGCCCGGTCACTAGCGGGGCAGATACGCAGTATTTT.

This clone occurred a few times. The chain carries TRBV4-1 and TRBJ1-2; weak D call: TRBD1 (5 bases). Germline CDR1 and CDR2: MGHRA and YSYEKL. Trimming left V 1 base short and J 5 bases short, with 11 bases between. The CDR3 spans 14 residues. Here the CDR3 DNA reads TGCGCCAGCAGCCAAGGGGGCGGCCTTTATGGCTACACCTTC. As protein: CASSQGGGLYGYTF.

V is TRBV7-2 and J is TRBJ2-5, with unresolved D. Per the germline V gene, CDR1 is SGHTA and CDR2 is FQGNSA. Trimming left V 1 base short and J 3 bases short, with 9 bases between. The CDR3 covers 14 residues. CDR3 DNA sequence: TGTGCCAGCAGCTTAGTTAGCCCGGAAGAGACCCAGTACTTC. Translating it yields CASSLVSPEETQYF. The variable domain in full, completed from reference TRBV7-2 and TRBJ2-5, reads GAGVSQSPSNKVTEKGKDVELRCDPISGHTALYWYRQSLGQGLEFLIYFQGNSAPDKSGLPSDRFSAERTGGSVSTLTIQRTQQEDSAVYLCASSLVSPEETQYFGPGTRLLVL.

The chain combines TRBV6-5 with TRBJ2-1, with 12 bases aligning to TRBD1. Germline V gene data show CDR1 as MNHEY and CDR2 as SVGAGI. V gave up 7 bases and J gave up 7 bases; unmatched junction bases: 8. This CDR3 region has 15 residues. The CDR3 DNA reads TGTGCCAGCAACTCGGGGACAGGGGGCAGGAATGAGCAGTTCTTC. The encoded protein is CASNSGTGGRNEQFF.

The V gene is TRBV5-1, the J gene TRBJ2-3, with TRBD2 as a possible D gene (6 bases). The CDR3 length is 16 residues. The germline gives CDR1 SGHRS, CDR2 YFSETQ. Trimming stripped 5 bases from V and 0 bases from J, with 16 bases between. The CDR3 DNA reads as TGCGCCAGCAGGTTACTCTCGGGGGAGAGCACAGATACGCAGTATTTT. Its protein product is CASRLLSGESTDTQYF.

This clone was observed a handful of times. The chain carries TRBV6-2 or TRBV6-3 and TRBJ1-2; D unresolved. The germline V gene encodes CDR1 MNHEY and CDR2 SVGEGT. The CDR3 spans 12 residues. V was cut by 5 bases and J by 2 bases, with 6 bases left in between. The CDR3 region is CASSQQNYGYTF. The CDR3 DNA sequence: TGTGCCAGCAGTCAACAGAACTATGGCTACACCTTC.

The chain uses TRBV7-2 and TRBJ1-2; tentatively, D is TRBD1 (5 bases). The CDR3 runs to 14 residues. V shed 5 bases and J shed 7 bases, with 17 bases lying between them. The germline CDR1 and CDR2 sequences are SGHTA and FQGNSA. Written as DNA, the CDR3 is TGTGCCAGCAGCCAACTCGGGGGGGTAGGTGGCTACACCTTC. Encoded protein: CASSQLGGVGGYTF.

The CDR3 DNA reads as TGTGCCAGCTCACCACCTAGCGACCCTAGCACAGATACGCAGTATTTT. Its protein product is CASSPPSDPSTDTQYF. The rearrangement uses TRBV18 and TRBJ2-3, with TRBD2 as a possible D gene (5 bases). Germline CDR1 reads KGHSH; CDR2 reads LQKENI. V lost 0 bases, J lost 0 bases, and 10 bases lay in between. The CDR3 totals 16 residues.

The CDR3 spells CASSAGGAGSYNEQFF. The CDR3 nucleotides read TGTGCCAGCAGTGCGGGGGGGGCAGGTTCCTACAATGAGCAGTTCTTC. V usage is TRBV5-4 and J usage is TRBJ2-1; 9 bases fit TRBD2. The CDR3 runs to 16 residues. The germline gives CDR1 SGHNT, CDR2 YYREEE (reference sequence). The trim removed 5 bases at V and 1 base at J, leaving 7 bases unmatched.

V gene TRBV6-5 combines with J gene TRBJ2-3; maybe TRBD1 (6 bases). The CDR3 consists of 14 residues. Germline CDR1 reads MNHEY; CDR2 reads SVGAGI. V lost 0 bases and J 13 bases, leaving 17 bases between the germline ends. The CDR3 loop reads CASSYSAGPHREYF. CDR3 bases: TGTGCCAGCAGTTACTCAGCCGGGCCACACAGGGAGTATTTT.

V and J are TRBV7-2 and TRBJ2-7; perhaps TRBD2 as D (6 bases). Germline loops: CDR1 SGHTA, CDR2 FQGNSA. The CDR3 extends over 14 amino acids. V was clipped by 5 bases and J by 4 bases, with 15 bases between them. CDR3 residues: CASSRGYTVYEQYF. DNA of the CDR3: TGTGCCAGCAGCCGGGGGTATACAGTGTACGAGCAGTACTTC.

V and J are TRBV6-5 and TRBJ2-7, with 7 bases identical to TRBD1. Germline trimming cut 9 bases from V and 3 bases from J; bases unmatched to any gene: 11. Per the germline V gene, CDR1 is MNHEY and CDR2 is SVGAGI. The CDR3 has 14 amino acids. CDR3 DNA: TGTGCCAGTAACCTTGGGACAGCTGTCTACGAGCAGTACTTC. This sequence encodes CASNLGTAVYEQYF.